The 18 T cell receptor beta chains given below trace back to one sample, sequenced in a study of blood T cell repertoires in COVID-19. Only in-frame clones appear in the TCRdb table, and some are missing; sequencing was by immunoSEQ multiplex PCR. The sample carries roughly 150,000 clones, approximately 78% recorded once. Sequenced input: peripheral blood. These receptor sequences come from a man between 60 and 75 years old who had recovered from COVID-19.

V gene TRBV13 combines with J gene TRBJ1-6, with 9 bases matching TRBD1. Germline V gives CDR1 PRHDT, CDR2 FYEKMQ (reference sequence). The CDR3 spans 14 residues. Germline trimming cut 5 bases from V and 10 bases from J; bases unmatched to any gene: 6. The CDR3 spells CASSRDRAGSPLHF. CDR3 nucleotides: TGTGCCAGCAGCCGGGACAGGGCAGGCTCACCCCTCCACTTT.

The J gene is TRBJ2-3, the V gene TRBV7-2; possible D gene TRBD1, 5 bases. CDR3 length: 15 amino acids. Germline lookup yields CDR1 SGHTA and CDR2 FQGNSA. V was trimmed by 1 base and J by 0 bases, leaving 8 bases between them. CDR3 nucleotide sequence: TGTGCCAGCAGCTTAGGGACAACTAGCACAGATACGCAGTATTTT. Protein product: CASSLGTTSTDTQYF.

This clone showed up just once. J is TRBJ2-3 and V is TRBV27; 8 positions agree with TRBD2. CDR3 length equals 17 residues. Germline CDR1 MNHEY, CDR2 SMNVEV (reference sequence). V lost 2 bases, J lost 3 bases, and 10 bases stayed unmatched. The CDR3 sequence is CASSLAAVAGITDTQYF. Here the CDR3 DNA reads TGTGCCAGCAGTTTAGCGGCGGTAGCGGGAATAACAGATACGCAGTATTTT.

This chain connects TRBV3-1 (or the pseudogene TRBV3-2) to TRBJ2-2; a weak D match, TRBD1 (6 bases). Germline-derived CDR1 and CDR2 are LGHDT and YNNKEL (reference sequence). CDR3 size: 16 residues. The V gene lost 0 bases and the J gene lost 4 bases, with 12 bases spanning the gap. The CDR3 region is CASSQDPGAGTGELFF. CDR3 coding DNA: TGTGCCAGCAGCCAAGATCCAGGGGCCGGCACCGGGGAGCTGTTTTTT.

V and J are TRBV4-1 and TRBJ2-1; 10 bases align to TRBD2. CDR1 MGHRA and CDR2 YSYEKL come from the germline V gene. The J segment lost 8 bases and the V segment lost 0 bases, leaving 7 bases of the junction unmatched. The CDR3 totals 16 residues. The CDR3 DNA follows: TGCGCCAGCAGCCAAGATATGGGACTAGCGACCGATGAGCAGTTCTTC. Its protein is CASSQDMGLATDEQFF.

CDR3 coding DNA: TGTGCCAGCAGCGTTAGGTCCGGGAGGGGCTACACCTTC. Translation gives CASSVRSGRGYTF. The J gene is TRBJ1-2, the V gene TRBV28; no reliable D call. Trimming left V 6 bases short and J 8 bases short, with 16 bases between. CDR1 is MDHEN and CDR2 is SYDVKM in the germline V gene. This CDR3 has 13 residues.

This clone was observed a single time. The chain carries TRBV7-3 and TRBJ2-5; D is ambiguous. This CDR3 comprises 15 residues. CDR1 is SGHTA, CDR2 FQGTGA, per germline. Between the trimmed V and J ends, which lost 3 bases and 2 bases, there was a span of 13 bases. The DNA for the CDR3 is TGTGCCAGCAGCTTGGCCCGATCATCGCAAGAGACCCAGTACTTC. It translates to CASSLARSSQETQYF.

The genes are TRBV5-6 and TRBJ1-2, with D perhaps TRBD1 (5 bases). Deletions cut 0 bases from V and 0 bases from J, with 9 bases between. CDR1 is SGHDT and CDR2 is YYEEEE in the germline V gene. The CDR3 totals 15 residues. CDR3 bases: TGTGCCAGCAGCTTGGAGGTAGGGGCTAACTATGGCTACACCTTC. Protein sequence: CASSLEVGANYGYTF. The entire variable domain, with the rest obtained from reference TRBV5-6 and TRBJ1-2, is as follows: DAGVTQSPTHLIKTRGQQVTLRCSPKSGHDTVSWYQQALGQGPQFIFQYYEEEERQRGNFPDRFSGHQFPNYSSELNVNALLLGDSALYLCASSLEVGANYGYTFGSGTRLTVV.

The J gene is TRBJ1-5, the V gene TRBV19, with TRBD1 as a possible D gene (5 bases). The V and J ends lost 5 bases and 3 bases respectively, with 17 bases between them. CDR1 is LNHDA and CDR2 is SQIVND in the germline V gene (reference sequence). This CDR3 is built from 16 residues. CDR3 amino acids: CASSPHPGLINQPQHF. The CDR3 nucleotides are TGTGCCAGTAGTCCTCACCCGGGACTGATCAATCAGCCCCAGCATTTT.

This chain connects TRBV11-2 to TRBJ2-5, with TRBD1 matching 10 bases. CDR3 size: 14 residues. J lost 5 bases, V lost 6 bases, and 6 bases had no gene match. From germline, CDR1 is SGHAT and CDR2 FQNNGV. In nucleotides, the CDR3 is TGTGCCAGCAGTCCGACAGGGGGCAGGGAGACCCAGTACTTC. It specifies CASSPTGGRETQYF.

V and J are TRBV7-2 and TRBJ1-5, with TRBD1 as a possible D gene (5 bases). This CDR3 is 15 amino acids long. The ends were cut back, 5 bases at V and 1 base at J, with 12 bases in the middle. Germline V gene data show CDR1 as SGHTA and CDR2 as FQGNSA. CDR3 sequence reads: CASSLSGGSNQPQHF. The CDR3 DNA reads TGTGCCAGCAGCCTCTCGGGGGGGAGCAATCAGCCCCAGCATTTT.

CDR3 protein: CASSLSSPRRYNEQFF. The CDR3 DNA is TGCGCCAGCAGCCTAAGTTCGCCCCGGAGGTACAATGAGCAGTTCTTC. The V and J genes are TRBV4-3 and TRBJ2-1; possible D gene TRBD2, 5 bases. The CDR3 is 16 residues long. V was clipped by 4 bases and J by 4 bases, with 17 bases between them. Germline V gives CDR1 LGHNA, CDR2 YSLEER.

The V and J genes are TRBV5-5 and TRBJ2-7; a weak D match, TRBD2 (5 bases). This CDR3 has 15 amino acids. From germline, CDR1 is SGHKS and CDR2 YYEKEE (reference sequence). V was trimmed by 0 bases and J by 3 bases, leaving 13 bases between them. Here the CDR3 DNA reads TGTGCCAGCAGCTTGGACGGGGTAGCTTTCTACGAGCAGTACTTC. Encoded protein: CASSLDGVAFYEQYF.

This clone has just one count. The chain uses TRBV7-2 and TRBJ2-4; 9 bases are a match to TRBD2. This CDR3 region has 17 residues. CDR1 and CDR2 (germline): SGHTA, FQGNSA. V shed 7 bases and J 0 bases; nucleotides not matched to a gene: 10. This CDR3 reads CASTSTTSGLAKNIQYF. CDR3 bases: TGTGCCAGCACTTCCACGACTAGCGGATTAGCCAAAAACATTCAGTACTTC. Using reference TRBV7-2 and TRBJ2-4 for the parts outside the CDR3, the full variable domain is GAGVSQSPSNKVTEKGKDVELRCDPISGHTALYWYRQSLGQGLEFLIYFQGNSAPDKSGLPSDRFSAERTGGSVSTLTIQRTQQEDSAVYLCASTSTTSGLAKNIQYFGAGTRLSVL.

The sample holds one count of this clone. The rearrangement links TRBV2 to TRBJ1-1; TRBD1 matches at 7 bases. In germline, CDR1 is SNHLY, CDR2 FYNNEI. The ends lost 3 bases at V and 7 bases at J; junction bases unmatched: 11. The CDR3 is 15 residues long. For the CDR3, the DNA is TGTGCCAGCAGTGAGTGGCCAGGGGGTACCATTGAAGCTTTCTTT. Protein product: CASSEWPGGTIEAFF.

The rearrangement joins TRBV7-6 to TRBJ2-2, with 8 bases matching TRBD1. Germline CDR1 SGHVS, CDR2 FNYEAQ. This CDR3 has 16 amino acids. After removal of 2 bases from V and 4 bases from J, the junction contained 6 bases not matched to a gene. CDR3 residues: CASSLTPGGLTGELFF. In DNA, the CDR3 is TGTGCCAGCAGCTTAACCCCAGGGGGCCTCACCGGGGAGCTGTTTTTT. Full variable domain (outside the CDR3, taken from reference TRBV7-6 and TRBJ2-2): GAGVSQSPRYKVTKRGQDVALRCDPISGHVSLYWYRQALGQGPEFLTYFNYEAQQDKSGLPNDRFSAERPEGSISTLTIQRTEQRDSAMYRCASSLTPGGLTGELFFGEGSRLTVL.

V usage is TRBV24-1 and J usage is TRBJ2-5; D perhaps matches TRBD2 (5 bases). Germline CDR1 is KGHDR and CDR2 is SFDVKD. This CDR3 is 15 amino acids long. V was clipped by 4 bases and J by 5 bases, with 16 bases between them. The DNA for the CDR3 is TGTGCCACCAGTGAGACGACTAACTCCGGGGAGACCCAGTACTTC. This encodes CATSETTNSGETQYF.

The chain uses TRBV27 and TRBJ1-6, with TRBD1 matching over 7 bases. Germline-derived CDR1 and CDR2 are MNHEY and SMNVEV (reference sequence). The CDR3 covers 19 residues. V shed 6 bases, J shed 7 bases, and the junction held 21 bases outside the gene matches. The CDR3 bases are TGTGCCAGCAGCCGAATCCTCCCCGGGACAGATGGATCAAATTCACCCCTCCACTTT. Its protein is CASSRILPGTDGSNSPLHF.